This record concerns one T cell receptor (beta chain) sequence. Its antigen is unknown. The data derive from a study of shared clonotypes between healthy human individuals. Repertoires were generated with immunoSEQ multiplex PCR, while TCRdb's copy carries only in-frame clones and drops some. This table has roughly 1,000,000 clones, about four fifths appearing once. Every contributor of samples was a Caucasian grown-up residing in Nashville, Tennessee. CD4+ cells underwent separation, giving CD45RA+ naive and CD45RA-negative memory subsets. Broader study findings: Rarefaction exposed incomplete sorted-subset sequencing despite large depth.

Per germline, CDR1 MNHEY and CDR2 SVGAGI. This CDR3 comprises 13 residues. The trim removed 2 bases at V and 4 bases at J, leaving 1 base unmatched. The V gene is TRBV6-5, the J gene TRBJ1-2, with 7 bases identical to TRBD1. The sequence came from a man aged 18 to 29 in good health. Some clones in this sample may be carry-over from other donors' samples. The material sequenced was memory CD4+ T cells from PBMCs. Subset here: CD45RA-negative fraction. CDR3 loop: CASSYQGGYGYTF. CDR3 DNA: TGTGCCAGCAGTTACCAGGGGGGCTATGGCTACACCTTC.